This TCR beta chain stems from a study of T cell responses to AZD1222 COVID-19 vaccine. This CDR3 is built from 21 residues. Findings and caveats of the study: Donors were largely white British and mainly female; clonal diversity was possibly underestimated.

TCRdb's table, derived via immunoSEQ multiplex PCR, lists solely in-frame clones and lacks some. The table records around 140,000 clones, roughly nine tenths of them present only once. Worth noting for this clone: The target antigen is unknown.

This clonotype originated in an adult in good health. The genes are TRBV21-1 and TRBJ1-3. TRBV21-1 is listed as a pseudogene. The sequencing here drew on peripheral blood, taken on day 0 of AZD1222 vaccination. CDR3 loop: CAPGGLAEATKELHSGNTIYF. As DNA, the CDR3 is TGTGCCCCGGGTGGGCTGGCGGAGGCGACAAAAGAACTACACTCTGGAAACACCATATATTTT.